These T cell receptor beta chains were read from a single sample in a study of blood T cells in healthy people across ages. MiXCR, run by TCRdb on the 5' RACE reads, gives a single entry per CDR3 protein. The sample holds roughly 1,800,000 distinct CDR3 sequences, just under 50% seen once. Sequencing was performed on blood. The receptors derive from a woman aged 40 to 55 in good health. CDR3s include the opening cysteine and the closing phenylalanine or tryptophan. The order of the fields is clone size, J gene, V gene, D gene, CDR3 protein, CDR3 DNA. The D gene is left open where the match is weak. The size field is filled for only some rows; it gives once, few, many or a size class.

size: -; J: TRBJ1-2; V: TRBV6-5; D: -; CDR3: CASGLGGNGYTF; DNA: TGTGCCAGCGGTTTGGGGGGGAATGGCTACACCTTC
size: -; J: TRBJ2-5; V: TRBV7-2; D: TRBD2; CDR3: CATGLAGQTQYF; DNA: TGTGCCACCGGACTAGCGGGGCAGACCCAGTACTTC
size: -; J: TRBJ2-5; V: TRBV14; D: -; CDR3: CASSSTHAAGQYF; DNA: TGTGCCAGCAGCTCGACACACGCCGCCGGGCAGTACTTC
size: -; J: TRBJ2-6; V: TRBV9; D: -; CDR3: CASSAQGRGSGANVLTF; DNA: TGTGCCAGCAGCGCTCAGGGCCGGGGCTCTGGGGCCAACGTCCTGACTTTC
size: -; J: TRBJ2-7; V: TRBV27; D: -; CDR3: CASSLGRDTYEQYF; DNA: TGTGCCAGCAGTCTTGGGCGGGACACCTACGAGCAGTACTTC
size: few; J: TRBJ1-5; V: TRBV14; D: -; CDR3: CASSQLGSNQPQHF; DNA: TGTGCCAGCAGCCAACTTGGGAGCAATCAGCCCCAGCATTTT
size: -; J: TRBJ2-7; V: TRBV12-3/TRBV12-4; D: TRBD1; CDR3: CASSLVFPGQLAYEQYF; DNA: TGTGCCAGCAGTTTAGTCTTCCCGGGACAGCTCGCCTACGAGCAGTACTTC
size: many; J: TRBJ2-3; V: TRBV5-1; D: -; CDR3: CASSRLGTSTDTQYF; DNA: TGCGCCAGCAGCCGGTTGGGGACAAGCACAGATACGCAGTATTTT
size: -; J: TRBJ2-6; V: TRBV6-2/TRBV6-3; D: -; CDR3: CASSYLPPGVRGANVLTF; DNA: TGTGCCAGCAGTTACCTCCCTCCAGGGGTTAGGGGGGCCAACGTCCTGACTTTC
size: few; J: TRBJ1-6; V: TRBV7-6; D: -; CDR3: CASSKGGLDNSPLHF; DNA: TGTGCCAGCAGCAAAGGTGGACTTGATAATTCACCCCTCCACTTT
size: -; J: TRBJ1-1; V: TRBV2; D: -; CDR3: CASRPTGYMTEAFF; DNA: TGTGCCAGCAGGCCTACAGGGTACATGACTGAAGCTTTCTTT
size: -; J: TRBJ2-3; V: TRBV18; D: -; CDR3: CASSPFLRTEGTDTQYF; DNA: TGTGCCAGCTCACCATTCCTTAGGACAGAGGGCACAGATACGCAGTATTTT
size: -; J: TRBJ2-3; V: TRBV4-2; D: TRBD2; CDR3: CASSQDTSGGATDTQYF; DNA: TGTGCCAGCAGCCAAGATACTAGCGGGGGGGCAACAGATACGCAGTATTTT
size: -; J: TRBJ2-7; V: TRBV4-2; D: -; CDR3: CASSNRDSSFSYEQYF; DNA: TGTGCCAGCAGTAACCGGGACTCCTCCTTCTCCTACGAGCAGTACTTC
size: few; J: TRBJ2-7; V: TRBV20-1; D: TRBD1; CDR3: CSAGTGRPEQYF; DNA: TGCAGTGCTGGGACAGGGAGGCCCGAGCAGTACTTC
size: -; J: TRBJ1-2; V: TRBV28; D: TRBD1; CDR3: CASTLGTGGYGYTF; DNA: TGTGCCAGCACCCTAGGGACAGGGGGATATGGCTACACCTTC
size: once; J: TRBJ1-4; V: TRBV6-1; D: -; CDR3: CASSSTTGAVNEKLFF; DNA: TGTGCCAGCAGTTCTACAACGGGAGCCGTGAATGAAAAACTGTTTTTT
size: few; J: TRBJ2-1; V: TRBV9; D: -; CDR3: CASSVSQGDYNEQFF; DNA: TGTGCCAGCAGCGTATCACAGGGTGACTACAATGAGCAGTTCTTC
size: few; J: TRBJ1-2; V: TRBV5-1; D: -; CDR3: CASSGGQPYGYTF; DNA: TGCGCCAGCAGCGGTGGACAGCCGTATGGCTACACCTTC
size: few; J: TRBJ2-7; V: TRBV14; D: -; CDR3: CASSQEDGVSHEQYF; DNA: TGTGCCAGCAGCCAAGAGGACGGAGTCTCTCACGAGCAGTACTTC